The 28 T cell receptor beta chains reported below all come from one sample, sequenced in a study of cytomegalovirus exposure and HLA in healthy donors. Repertoires were generated with immunoSEQ multiplex PCR, while TCRdb's copy carries only in-frame clones and drops some. The data contain 170,000 or so clones, about 86% of them seen just once; the ten biggest clones take up 2.5% to 3%. Specimen: PBMCs. The receptors were gathered from a woman under 30 in good health and CMV-seropositive.

The chain links TRBV29-1 to TRBJ1-2; 7 nucleotides match TRBD1. This CDR3 is 11 amino acids long. Trimming at V came to 7 bases and at J to 4 bases, leaving 3 bases not matched to a gene. Germline CDR1 is SQVTM and CDR2 is ANQGSEA. The CDR3 coding sequence is TGCAGCGCCGGGACAGTCTATGGCTACACCTTC. It codes for CSAGTVYGYTF. Combining the CDR3 with reference TRBV29-1 and TRBJ1-2 gives the whole variable domain SAVISQKPSRDICQRGTSLTIQCQVDSQVTMMFWYRQQPGQSLTLIATANQGSEATYESGFVIDKFPISRPNLTFSTLTVSNMSPEDSSIYLCSAGTVYGYTFGSGTRLTVV.

This clone occurred a few times. The chain has TRBV4-2 and TRBJ2-1, with D maybe TRBD1 (5 bases). CDR1 is LGHNA, CDR2 YNFKEQ, per germline. The CDR3 covers 15 residues. The germline V and J ends were trimmed by 0 bases and 6 bases, with 12 bases remaining between them. For the CDR3, the DNA is TGTGCCAGCAGCCAAGATCGAGACAGCCTCAATGAGCAGTTCTTC. It yields the protein CASSQDRDSLNEQFF.

This chain uses TRBV9 with TRBJ1-2; D might be TRBD1 (6 bases). CDR1 is SGDLS and CDR2 is YYNGEE in the germline V gene. This CDR3 comprises 15 residues. V lost 3 bases and J 2 bases, leaving 14 bases between the germline ends. The CDR3 loop reads CASSAPDSSNYGYTF. In DNA, the CDR3 is TGTGCCAGCAGCGCCCCGGACAGCTCAAACTATGGCTACACCTTC.

CDR3 sequence reads: CSVSTGGTYNEQFF. In DNA, the CDR3 is TGCAGCGTCTCGACAGGGGGCACCTACAATGAGCAGTTCTTC. This rearrangement joins TRBV29-1 to TRBJ2-1, with TRBD1 identical over 10 bases. Per germline, CDR1 SQVTM and CDR2 ANQGSEA. CDR3 length: 14 residues. V was clipped by 6 bases and J by 2 bases; unmatched bases: 4.

The chain couples TRBV7-2 to TRBJ1-4; no reliable D call. The ends were cut back, 0 bases at V and 0 bases at J, with 8 bases in the middle. This CDR3 is 16 amino acids long. Germline values: CDR1 SGHTA, CDR2 FQGNSA. The CDR3 sequence is CASSLAPPPTNEKLFF. The CDR3 DNA follows: TGTGCCAGCAGCTTAGCCCCCCCTCCAACTAATGAAAAACTGTTTTTT. Using reference TRBV7-2 and TRBJ1-4 for the parts outside the CDR3, the full variable domain is GAGVSQSPSNKVTEKGKDVELRCDPISGHTALYWYRQSLGQGLEFLIYFQGNSAPDKSGLPSDRFSAERTGGSVSTLTIQRTQQEDSAVYLCASSLAPPPTNEKLFFGSGTQLSVL.

The chain joins TRBV6-1 to TRBJ2-5; 10 positions agree with TRBD2. The CDR3 consists of 15 residues. In germline, CDR1 is MNHNS, CDR2 SASEGT. After removal of 7 bases from V and 1 base from J, the junction contained 6 bases not matched to a gene. CDR3 bases: TGTGCCAGCATGGTAGCGGGGGGCACCCAAGAGACCCAGTACTTC. It translates to CASMVAGGTQETQYF.

The gene calls are TRBV9 and TRBJ1-2; 7 positions agree with TRBD1. This CDR3 is built from 16 residues. Per the germline V gene, CDR1 is SGDLS and CDR2 is YYNGEE. V gave up 2 bases and J gave up 8 bases; unmatched junction bases: 15. CDR3 sequence reads: CASSVGQGVTYRGYTF. The CDR3 DNA reads TGTGCCAGCAGCGTTGGGCAGGGGGTGACCTATCGCGGCTACACCTTC.

This chain connects TRBV11-2 to TRBJ2-7, with unresolved D. This CDR3 is built from 15 residues. With 5 bases removed from V and 0 bases from J, the gap between germline ends came to 14 bases. Germline loops: CDR1 SGHAT, CDR2 FQNNGV. CDR3 in amino acids: CASSHTNTRSYEQYF. In nucleotides, the CDR3 is TGTGCCAGCAGCCACACTAACACTCGCTCCTACGAGCAGTACTTC.

This clone was seen once. The gene calls are TRBV9 and TRBJ2-5, with D maybe TRBD2 (6 bases). CDR3 length: 14 amino acids. Germline loops: CDR1 SGDLS, CDR2 YYNGEE. Trimming cost V 4 bases and J 2 bases, with 12 bases left between them. The CDR3 sequence is CASSPGSGQETQYF. CDR3 DNA sequence: TGTGCCAGCAGCCCAGGAAGCGGGCAAGAGACCCAGTACTTC.

Only a few counts were recorded for this clone. This rearrangement joins TRBV2 to TRBJ1-3, with D uncertain. CDR3 length: 14 residues. Between the trimmed V and J ends, which lost 2 bases and 0 bases, there was a span of 5 bases. CDR1 is SNHLY and CDR2 is FYNNEI in the germline V gene. The CDR3 DNA reads as TGTGCCAGCAGTGAACCGTACTCTGGAAACACCATATATTTT. Its protein product is CASSEPYSGNTIYF.

This clone was seen a single time. V and J are TRBV27 and TRBJ2-6, with 7 bases fitting TRBD1. CDR3 size: 15 residues. CDR1 MNHEY and CDR2 SMNVEV come from the germline V gene (reference sequence). V gave up 4 bases and J gave up 2 bases; unmatched junction bases: 2. The DNA of the CDR3 is TGTGCCAGCAGTTCCACAGGGGCTGGGGCCAACGTCCTGACTTTC. This encodes CASSSTGAGANVLTF.

V and J are TRBV5-1 and TRBJ1-6; D ambiguous. Germline loops: CDR1 SGHRS, CDR2 YFSETQ. This CDR3 comprises 18 residues. The V end lost 0 bases, the J end lost 0 bases, and 13 bases lay between the germline ends. CDR3 bases: TGCGCCAGCAGCTTGGAGGAGGGATGGAGCTCCTATAATTCACCCCTCCACTTT. This encodes CASSLEEGWSSYNSPLHF.

J is TRBJ1-2 and V is TRBV15; unclear D gene. V was cut by 0 bases and J by 4 bases, with 18 bases left in between. The CDR3 length is 17 residues. The germline V gene has CDR1 LNHNV and CDR2 YYDKDF (reference sequence). The CDR3 loop is CATSRDLQSSAIYGYTF. As DNA, the CDR3 is TGTGCCACCAGCAGAGATCTGCAGAGCAGCGCGATCTATGGCTACACCTTC.

The CDR3 DNA reads TGTGCCAGCAGCTTAACTCTAGCGGCGGGCGGTGAGCAGTTCTTC. Amino acid sequence: CASSLTLAAGGEQFF. The chain joins TRBV7-7 to TRBJ2-1; TRBD2 agrees at 7 bases. The CDR3 is made up of 15 amino acids. CDR1 and CDR2 (germline): SSHAT, FNYEAQ (reference sequence). The trim removed 2 bases at V and 9 bases at J, leaving 10 bases unmatched.

The chain combines TRBV19 with TRBJ2-3, with D unclear. The CDR3 covers 12 residues. V lost 5 bases and J 3 bases, leaving 6 bases between the germline ends. The germline V gene encodes CDR1 LNHDA and CDR2 SQIVND (reference sequence). In nucleotides, the CDR3 is TGTGCCAGTAGTGAGCGAACAGATACGCAGTATTTT. Translating it yields CASSERTDTQYF.

The CDR3 is CASSKQGSTDTQYF. The CDR3 bases are TGCGCCAGCAGCAAACAGGGTAGCACAGATACGCAGTATTTT. V is TRBV5-1 and J is TRBJ2-3, with a weak D call TRBD1 (6 bases). V was shortened by 4 bases and J by 0 bases, with 9 bases between the two germline ends. Per the germline V gene, CDR1 is SGHRS and CDR2 is YFSETQ. The CDR3 runs to 14 residues. The variable domain in full, with the rest retrieved from reference TRBV5-1 and TRBJ2-3, is KAGVTQTPRYLIKTRGQQVTLSCSPISGHRSVSWYQQTPGQGLQFLFEYFSETQRNKGNFPGRFSGRQFSNSRSEMNVSTLELGDSALYLCASSKQGSTDTQYFGPGTRLTVL.

This clone was counted only a few times. The gene calls are TRBV5-3 and TRBJ1-2; 7 nucleotides match TRBD1. TRBV5-3 is sorted into the ORF group, with uncertain function. The CDR3 is made up of 15 amino acids. J was trimmed by 2 bases and V by 5 bases; bases with no gene match: 9. The CDR3 DNA sequence: TGTGCCAGAAGTATGATCCCGGACAGGAACTATGGCTACACCTTC. It encodes CARSMIPDRNYGYTF.

The V gene is TRBV7-2, the J gene TRBJ2-7; TRBD2 matches at 12 bases. Germline V lookup: CDR1 SGHTA, CDR2 FQGNSA. This CDR3 is 16 amino acids long. The V segment lost 5 bases and the J segment 2 bases; nucleotides outside the gene matches: 7. The CDR3: CASSALLAGGPYEQYF. The CDR3 region has the DNA TGTGCCAGCAGCGCGCTACTAGCGGGGGGCCCCTACGAGCAGTACTTC.

This clone was seen only a few times. The chain is built from TRBV7-3 and TRBJ2-2; 10 nucleotides agree with TRBD1. The V gene's germline CDR1 is SGHTA and CDR2 FQGTGA. CDR3 size: 16 residues. V shed 3 bases, J shed 4 bases, and the junction held 5 bases outside the gene matches. CDR3 sequence: CASSLQGQGSTGELFF. The CDR3 DNA reads as TGTGCCAGCAGCTTGCAGGGACAGGGGAGCACCGGGGAGCTGTTTTTT.

The chain has TRBV23-1 and TRBJ1-3, with D maybe TRBD1 (5 bases). TRBV23-1 is assigned to the ORF class and has an uncertain function. This CDR3 comprises 14 residues. V was pared by 8 bases and J by 6 bases, with 17 bases between. CDR3 residues: CASPRVGLENTIYF. CDR3 DNA sequence: TGCGCCAGCCCCAGGGTGGGTCTCGAAAACACCATATATTTT.

The gene calls are TRBV2 and TRBJ2-5; 8 bases are a match to TRBD1. The CDR3 is 15 residues long. Germline trimming cut 4 bases from V and 3 bases from J; bases unmatched to any gene: 7. CDR1 is SNHLY, CDR2 FYNNEI, per germline. DNA of the CDR3: TGTGCCAGCAGTGTTGGCAGGGGGCGTAAAGAGACCCAGTACTTC. Its translation: CASSVGRGRKETQYF.

The rearrangement uses TRBV19 and TRBJ1-2; no clear D. CDR1 is LNHDA and CDR2 is SQIVND in the germline V gene (reference sequence). The V end lost 5 bases, the J end lost 4 bases, and 17 bases lay between the germline ends. The CDR3 extends over 15 amino acids. CDR3 nucleotide sequence: TGTGCCAGTAGTCGCTCCCCCGAGGGTTCCTATGGCTACACCTTC. Encoded protein: CASSRSPEGSYGYTF. The full variable domain, completed using reference TRBV19 and TRBJ1-2, is DGGITQSPKYLFRKEGQNVTLSCEQNLNHDAMYWYRQDPGQGLRLIYYSQIVNDFQKGDIAEGYSVSREKKESFPLTVTSAQKNPTAFYLCASSRSPEGSYGYTFGSGTRLTVV.

The genes are TRBV19 and TRBJ2-3; a possible D gene is TRBD1 (5 bases). Per the germline V gene, CDR1 is LNHDA and CDR2 is SQIVND (reference sequence). CDR3 length: 15 amino acids. The V gene lost 6 bases and the J gene lost 2 bases, with 15 bases spanning the gap. The CDR3 reads CASSPRVGSTDTQYF. DNA for the CDR3: TGTGCCAGTAGCCCCAGGGTGGGATCCACAGATACGCAGTATTTT.

V gene TRBV7-9 combines with J gene TRBJ2-5, with TRBD2 matching 8 bases. This CDR3 has 15 amino acids. Germline V gene lookup returns CDR1 SEHNR and CDR2 FQNEAQ (reference sequence). The V segment lost 5 bases and the J segment 4 bases; nucleotides outside the gene matches: 9. CDR3 DNA sequence: TGTGCCAGCAGCCCACGTAAGCGGGGGTCAGAGACCCAGTACTTC. It specifies CASSPRKRGSETQYF.

The chain combines TRBV5-1 with TRBJ2-1; 8 bases align to TRBD1. CDR3 length equals 15 residues. Germline lookup yields CDR1 SGHRS and CDR2 YFSETQ. J gave up 2 bases and V 4 bases, and 5 bases lay outside the gene matches. The chain's CDR3 is CASSPGQEPYNEQFF. The DNA of the CDR3 is TGCGCCAGCAGCCCGGGACAGGAGCCCTACAATGAGCAGTTCTTC.

This clone was seen a single time. The chain has TRBV9 and TRBJ1-3, with D hard to call. This CDR3 has 15 residues. The V gene lost 5 bases and the J gene lost 4 bases, with 16 bases spanning the gap. The germline CDR1 and CDR2 sequences are SGDLS and YYNGEE. CDR3 region: CASSPAGVDGNTIYF. CDR3 coding DNA: TGTGCCAGCAGTCCCGCGGGTGTTGACGGAAACACCATATATTTT.

V is TRBV6-6 and J is TRBJ2-3, with D hard to call. V was pared by 5 bases and J by 3 bases, with 3 bases between. The CDR3 loop spans 11 amino acids. CDR1 is MNHNY, CDR2 SVGAGI, per germline (reference sequence). The CDR3 sequence is CASSLTDTQYF. CDR3 coding DNA: TGTGCCAGCAGTCTGACAGATACGCAGTATTTT.

CDR3 sequence reads: CASGLGTGGDTQYF. Here the CDR3 DNA reads TGTGCTAGTGGTCTCGGGACAGGGGGGGATACGCAGTATTTT. The genes are TRBV12-5 and TRBJ2-3, with 11 nucleotides matching TRBD1. This CDR3 has 14 residues. Germline CDR1 is LGHNT and CDR2 is FRNRAP. With 5 bases clipped from V and 6 bases from J, the junction kept 4 bases outside the gene matches.